This T cell receptor (beta chain) was identified in a study of T-cell memory formation after mild COVID-19 (dated by TCRdb to the early 2020s). About the investigation overall: Most TCR sequence clusters were specific to one of the two donors. Longitudinal TCRalpha and TCRbeta repertoire sequencing tracked T-cell clones expanding and contracting after mild COVID-19 in a couple of donors. Two young, previously healthy adult volunteers, one female and one male, were included in the cohort.

The CDR3, from cysteine to phenylalanine, totals 13 residues. The kept DNA is CDR3 alone, 39 bases in frame from the first base. CDR1 and CDR2 are read off the germline V gene as SGHRS and YFSETQ. The germline V end is reduced by 4 bases and the J end by 7 bases; junction bases left unmatched: 7. Ficoll-Paque density gradient centrifugation was the method used to isolate PBMCs. What the authors observed across the whole study: Only a couple of mild cases were covered by the study, and larger cohorts that include severe cases with pre-infection samples were considered necessary. The second-wave clones that peaked on day 37 were not confirmed to be SARS-CoV-2 specific. From day 15 to 85, contracting clones showed balanced CD4/CD8 phenotypes, whereas a second wave of clones that expanded from day 15 to 37 leaned towards CD4+. Contracting CD4+ clones turned up mainly in the CM and EM memory subsets, whereas EMRA was where CD8+ clones were enriched. Some responding clones were detected in pre-infection memory, which suggested that pre-existing cross-reactive memory T cells had joined the SARS-CoV-2 response.

On this clonotype: This clone's antigen is unknown. No much larger clone is present one base from it, and per-base qualities are unavailable.

The instrument given in TCRdb is Illumina NovaSeq 6000. TCRalpha and TCRbeta cDNA libraries were constructed by 5'RACE with constant-segment primers, with sample barcodes and unique molecular identifiers being introduced. Trizol reagent was used to extract RNA from every sample. Libraries were amplified in two PCR steps, with a second sample barcode and Illumina TruSeq adapters added in the second step. Sequencing of libraries was performed on an Illumina NovaSeq with 2 x 150 bp paired-end reads. The original pipeline was this. Demultiplexing of reads and collapsing into UMI-guided consensus sequences were performed with migec v1.2.7. With mixcr v2.1.11, UMI consensuses were aligned to TRA and TRB V and J templates and assembled into clonotypes. A clonotype was counted as expanded or contracted only when both edgeR and NoisET called the clonotype significant, with the noise models trained on biological replicates. edgeR calls used a false discovery rate-adjusted p below 0.01 and a log2 fold-change threshold of 1. As an exploratory analysis of dynamics, PCA with hierarchical clustering was applied to max-normalized trajectories of the 1000 most abundant clonotypes. Separately sequenced CD4+ and CD8+ repertoires were used to assign the CD4 or CD8 phenotype of responding clones. The raw public data were reprocessed by TCRdb itself: fastp quality trimming at Q25, MiXCR clonotype calling, in-frame beta chains only. Each record represents a unique CDR3 protein, reported with the most common genes and DNA among its rows. TCRdb, not the original authors, processed these V and J calls. This sample gives a few hundred thousand distinct CDR3 sequences in total; around 17% of them show up just once. Jointly, the top ten make up approximately 22% of the sample.

The sequence was collected from a young man who had mild COVID-19 (a few samples of this study predate the infection). The sample titles of this study are shuffled in the database, so cell type and time point are left out; the donor was told from shared clones. Source material: PBMCs or a T cell subset sorted from them (not recorded which). The chain is assembled from TRBV5-1 and TRBJ1-1; 7 middle bases align to TRBD1. The sequenced DNA: TGCGCCAGCAGCCCCGTGGGGGACAGTGAAGCTTTCTTT. It translates to CASSPVGDSEAFF.